This T cell receptor (beta chain) is drawn from a study of OX40 agonist ivuxolimab in advanced cancers. The repertoire was sequenced with immunoSEQ multiplex PCR; TCRdb's copy has only in-frame clones and lacks some. The table lists about 7,800 clones, nearly 90% of them singletons. The TCR sequence derives from an adult with an advanced solid tumor such as melanoma, head and neck, liver or kidney cancer. Sequencing used CD4+ or CD8+ T cells sorted from blood, obtained in a trial of the OX40 agonist ivuxolimab.

CDR3 loop: CSALSGREQYV. The DNA of the CDR3 is TGCAGTGCTCTTAGCGGGCGCGAGCAGTACGTC. V usage is TRBV20-1 and J usage is TRBJ2-7, with 7 bases aligning to TRBD2. Germline-derived CDR1 and CDR2 are DFQATT and SNEGSKA (reference sequence). V gave up 5 bases and J gave up 6 bases; unmatched junction bases: 4. This CDR3 is built from 11 residues.